The 22 T cell receptor beta chains in this list originate from one sample, sequenced in a study of blood T cell repertoires in COVID-19. The assay was immunoSEQ multiplex PCR, and TCRdb's table has in-frame clones only and misses some. This table has approximately 230,000 clones, 86% appearing once. The material sequenced was peripheral blood. These receptors all come from a man between 25 and 39 years old who had recovered from COVID-19.

The chain has TRBV18 and TRBJ1-3, with unresolved D. The V and J ends lost 1 base and 0 bases respectively, with 4 bases between them. The germline gives CDR1 KGHSH, CDR2 LQKENI. CDR3 length: 14 amino acids. CDR3 in DNA: TGTGCCAGCTCACCACAGAGCTCTGGAAACACCATATATTTT. It specifies CASSPQSSGNTIYF.

This clone appeared a few times. V is TRBV5-1 and J is TRBJ2-1; D gene unclear. The CDR3 consists of 12 residues. Germline loops: CDR1 SGHRS, CDR2 YFSETQ. Trimming took 4 bases from V and 10 from J, leaving 12 bases between them. The CDR3 DNA reads as TGCGCCAGCAGCCCCCCCGGTGTCGAGCAGTTCTTC. Translated: CASSPPGVEQFF.

This chain joins TRBV19 and TRBJ1-1; TRBD1 agrees at 7 bases. This CDR3 region has 12 residues. CDR1 and CDR2 from the germline V gene are LNHDA and SQIVND (reference sequence). V trimming: 10 bases; J trimming: 1 base; junction bases outside the gene matches: 3. CDR3 nucleotide sequence: TGTGCCACTCGGACAGGGAACACTGAAGCTTTCTTT. It is translated as CATRTGNTEAFF.

This chain joins TRBV18 and TRBJ2-1; 8 bases fit TRBD2. CDR3 length: 16 amino acids. V gave up 0 bases and J gave up 7 bases; unmatched junction bases: 8. Looked up from germline, CDR1 is KGHSH and CDR2 is LQKENI. The CDR3 nucleotides read TGTGCCAGCTCACCACCAAGCGGGGGCGTGAGGAATGAGCAGTTCTTC. Its translation: CASSPPSGGVRNEQFF.

V gene TRBV29-1 combines with J gene TRBJ1-4, with a possible D match to TRBD1 (6 bases). Germline-derived CDR1 and CDR2 are SQVTM and ANQGSEA. With 4 bases removed from V and 10 bases from J, the gap between germline ends came to 16 bases. This CDR3 region has 13 residues. CDR3 nucleotide sequence: TGCAGCGTTGGGGACAACGGGGAGGGAAAACTGTTTTTT. This gives the protein CSVGDNGEGKLFF.

The genes are TRBV29-1 and TRBJ2-3; D is perhaps TRBD1 (5 bases). Per germline, CDR1 SQVTM and CDR2 ANQGSEA. The CDR3 totals 15 residues. The V gene lost 4 bases and the J gene lost 6 bases, with 20 bases spanning the gap. The CDR3 region is CSVGLGLKLRDTQYF. For the CDR3, the DNA is TGCAGCGTTGGCCTGGGGCTCAAACTGCGGGATACGCAGTATTTT.

The chain links TRBV5-1 to TRBJ1-1, with unresolved D. The V gene lost 3 bases and the J gene lost 1 base, with 7 bases spanning the gap. The CDR3 extends over 13 amino acids. CDR1 and CDR2 from the germline V gene are SGHRS and YFSETQ. The CDR3 DNA reads TGCGCCAGCAGCTGGGCGGGGAACACTGAAGCTTTCTTT. It translates to CASSWAGNTEAFF.

The chain employs TRBV18 and TRBJ2-2; D may be TRBD2 (5 bases). Germline assignment: CDR1 KGHSH and CDR2 LQKENI. V was clipped by 1 base and J by 0 bases, with 6 bases between them. CDR3 length equals 15 residues. In nucleotides, the CDR3 is TGTGCCAGCTCACCACAGGGAGCGAACACCGGGGAGCTGTTTTTT. This sequence encodes CASSPQGANTGELFF.

The chain combines TRBV2 with TRBJ2-6; D is undetermined. V was trimmed by 7 bases and J by 2 bases, leaving 12 bases between them. The CDR3 runs 15 residues. Germline-derived CDR1 and CDR2 are SNHLY and FYNNEI. CDR3 sequence (DNA): TGTGCCAGCAAGGATTCCCGGGCTGGGGCCAACGTCCTGACTTTC. The encoded protein is CASKDSRAGANVLTF.

This rearrangement joins TRBV3-1 (or the pseudogene TRBV3-2) to TRBJ2-7; 8 nucleotides align to TRBD1. CDR3 length: 16 amino acids. The germline CDR1 and CDR2 sequences are LGHDT and YNNKEL (reference sequence). The V gene end was trimmed by 2 bases and the J gene end by 1 base; junction bases not matched to a gene: 7. This chain's CDR3 is CASSQRDRTISYEQYF. In DNA form, the CDR3 reads TGTGCCAGCAGCCAAAGGGACAGGACGATATCCTACGAGCAGTACTTC.

The V call is TRBV6-5, the J call TRBJ1-1, with D possibly TRBD1 on 6 matching bases. The V gene's germline CDR1 is MNHEY and CDR2 SVGAGI. The V end lost 1 base, the J end lost 3 bases, and 12 bases lay between the germline ends. The CDR3 sequence is 15 residues long. Here the CDR3 reads CASSYYDPGDTEAFF. In DNA, the CDR3 is TGTGCCAGCAGTTACTACGACCCAGGGGACACTGAAGCTTTCTTT.

This chain uses TRBV27 with TRBJ2-7; D is perhaps TRBD1 (5 bases). The CDR3 covers 13 residues. V was cut by 7 bases and J by 6 bases, with 16 bases left in between. Germline-derived CDR1 and CDR2 are MNHEY and SMNVEV (reference sequence). This chain's CDR3 is CASIQQGASEQYF. The CDR3 DNA sequence: TGTGCCAGCATCCAGCAGGGCGCCAGCGAGCAGTACTTC.

The rearrangement links TRBV3-1 (or the pseudogene TRBV3-2) to TRBJ2-2; 7 nucleotides agree with TRBD1. Germline loops: CDR1 LGHDT, CDR2 YNNKEL (reference sequence). This CDR3 is built from 16 residues. The ends lost 3 bases at V and 0 bases at J; junction bases unmatched: 4. For the CDR3, the DNA is TGTGCCAGCAGCCACTCGACAGGGACGAACACCGGGGAGCTGTTTTTT. Translating gives CASSHSTGTNTGELFF.

The V gene is TRBV6-1, the J gene TRBJ2-2, with 9 positions matching TRBD1. This CDR3 region has 15 residues. With V trimmed by 6 bases and J by 2 bases, 4 bases remained unmatched. The germline gives CDR1 MNHNS, CDR2 SASEGT. Here the CDR3 reads CASRLGQGNTGELFF. The CDR3 bases are TGTGCCAGCAGATTGGGACAGGGAAACACCGGGGAGCTGTTTTTT.

This chain joins TRBV12-5 and TRBJ1-3; D gene uncertain. The CDR3 runs 17 residues. The V gene's germline CDR1 is LGHNT and CDR2 FRNRAP. The V gene lost 1 base and the J gene lost 0 bases, with 13 bases spanning the gap. CDR3 amino acids: CASGLGSGDLSGNTIYF. CDR3 coding DNA: TGTGCTAGTGGTTTGGGGTCAGGCGACCTCTCTGGAAACACCATATATTTT. The entire variable domain, with the rest obtained from reference TRBV12-5 and TRBJ1-3, is as follows: DARVTQTPRHKVTEMGQEVTMRCQPILGHNTVFWYRQTMMQGLELLAYFRNRAPLDDSGMPKDRFSAEMPDATLATLKIQPSEPRDSAVYFCASGLGSGDLSGNTIYFGEGSWLTVV.

This clone was seen only a few times. V gene TRBV4-3 combines with J gene TRBJ1-1; TRBD1 matches at 8 bases. After removal of 4 bases from V and 5 bases from J, the junction contained 9 bases not matched to a gene. The CDR3 has 15 residues. The germline CDR1 and CDR2 sequences are LGHNA and YSLEER. CDR3 DNA: TGCGCCAGCAGCCCCCGGTCAGGGGGCGAAACTGAAGCTTTCTTT. Its protein is CASSPRSGGETEAFF.

There are a few counts of this clone. This sequence joins TRBV27 and TRBJ1-4; D gene ambiguous. Trimming took 5 bases from V and 3 from J, leaving 13 bases between them. The CDR3 spans 15 residues. Germline-derived CDR1 and CDR2 are MNHEY and SMNVEV (reference sequence). The CDR3 DNA reads TGTGCCAGCAGTAGATCACGGGTGGCTAATGAAAAACTGTTTTTT. Protein: CASSRSRVANEKLFF.

The chain joins TRBV24-1 to TRBJ2-5; perhaps TRBD2 as D (7 bases). From germline, CDR1 is KGHDR and CDR2 SFDVKD. Trimming left V 5 bases short and J 0 bases short, with 15 bases between. The CDR3 has 16 amino acids. CDR3 region: CATSVGGRGNQETQYF. The CDR3 DNA reads TGTGCCACCAGTGTTGGGGGGCGGGGGAACCAAGAGACCCAGTACTTC.

This clone has just one count. Here the CDR3 DNA reads TGTGCCAGCAGTTACTCGAAACAGGGAACTGAAAAACTGTTTTTT. Amino acid sequence: CASSYSKQGTEKLFF. This rearrangement joins TRBV6-5 to TRBJ1-4; D might be TRBD1 (6 bases). There are 15 residues in the CDR3. CDR1 is MNHEY, CDR2 SVGAGI, per germline. V was pared by 0 bases and J by 7 bases, with 12 bases between.

This rearrangement joins TRBV30 to TRBJ1-2, with 9 bases lining up with TRBD1. After removal of 4 bases from V and 7 bases from J, the junction contained 7 bases not matched to a gene. CDR3 length: 13 residues. Germline-derived CDR1 and CDR2 are GTSNPN and SVGIG (reference sequence). The CDR3 DNA follows: TGTGCCTGGATACCGGGACAGGGTTTTGGCTACACCTTC. Protein: CAWIPGQGFGYTF.

The rearrangement joins TRBV7-2 to TRBJ2-1, with TRBD2 matching over 14 bases. CDR3 length equals 17 residues. Germline V CDR1 and CDR2: SGHTA, FQGNSA. After removal of 3 bases from V and 7 bases from J, the junction contained 8 bases not matched to a gene. CDR3 nucleotides: TGTGCCAGCAGCTTGACTAGCGGGGGGGCGAGCAGGAATGAGCAGTTCTTC. Amino acids: CASSLTSGGASRNEQFF.

V usage is TRBV7-9 and J usage is TRBJ1-1, with D possibly being TRBD1 (6 bases). Trimming cost V 1 base and J 10 bases, with 19 bases left between them. Germline-derived CDR1 and CDR2 are SEHNR and FQNEAQ (reference sequence). This CDR3 is built from 15 residues. The CDR3 spells CASSLVQGGGPVAFF. The CDR3 nucleotides read TGTGCCAGCAGCTTAGTACAGGGTGGGGGTCCGGTAGCTTTCTTT.